The 8 T cell receptor beta chains reported below all come from one sample, sequenced in a study of T cells in Graves' hyperthyroidism and ophthalmopathy. RNA transcripts served as the template for amplifying TCR beta CDR3 regions. In the first-round RT-PCR of the TCR CDR3, the HTBI primer set was used. TCRdb ran MiXCR on the multiplex PCR reads and lists one entry per CDR3 protein. This table holds fewer than 650,000 distinct CDR3 sequences, roughly 15% found once. Sequencing was performed on blood. Every receptor here comes from a woman between 35 and 50 years old with Graves' ophthalmopathy.

This rearrangement joins TRBV19 to TRBJ1-5; D not resolved. V was pared by 0 bases and J by 5 bases, with 14 bases between. CDR3 size: 16 residues. Germline V gene sequence: CDR1 LNHDA, CDR2 SQIVND (reference sequence). The CDR3 DNA reads TGTGCCAGTAGTATAGATGGGGAAAGGAGTCATCAGCCCCAGCATTTT. Encoded protein: CASSIDGERSHQPQHF.

This clonotype was counted a single time. The J gene is TRBJ2-5, the V gene TRBV18; the match to TRBD1 covers 12 bases. Germline CDR1 and CDR2: KGHSH and LQKENI. CDR3 size: 16 residues. Trimming removed 5 bases from V and 5 bases from J; junction bases left unmatched: 9. The CDR3 DNA is TGTGCCAGCTCATTCGCCGGGACAGGGGGCGTGGAGACCCAGTACTTC. Its translation is CASSFAGTGGVETQYF.

In nucleotides, the CDR3 is TGCGCCAGCAGCGTACAGGGTTTCGATGGCTACACCTTC. Amino acids: CASSVQGFDGYTF. The chain carries TRBV5-1 and TRBJ1-2, with D perhaps matching TRBD1 (6 bases). The CDR3 length is 13 residues. The V gene lost 4 bases and the J gene lost 6 bases, with 13 bases spanning the gap. Germline V gives CDR1 SGHRS, CDR2 YFSETQ.

The rearrangement uses TRBV11-2 and TRBJ2-2; 7 nucleotides agree with TRBD2. Germline lookup yields CDR1 SGHAT and CDR2 FQNNGV. CDR3 size: 19 residues. The V and J ends lost 5 bases and 3 bases, in that order; junction bases with no gene match: 18. The CDR3 nucleotides read TGTGCCAGCAGCCGTCCGGGACTACCTCAATCACTTGACACCGGGGAGCTGTTTTTT. Amino acids: CASSRPGLPQSLDTGELFF. The full variable domain, with the rest looked up from reference TRBV11-2 and TRBJ2-2, is EAGVAQSPRYKIIEKRQSVAFWCNPISGHATLYWYQQILGQGPKLLIQFQNNGVVDDSQLPKDRFSAERLKGVDSTLKIQPAKLEDSAVYLCASSRPGLPQSLDTGELFFGEGSRLTVL.

This clonotype showed up many times. The chain recombines TRBV6-4 with TRBJ1-1; perhaps TRBD1 as D (6 bases). V dropped 7 bases and J dropped 5 bases, with 8 bases sitting between them. The CDR3 covers 11 residues. Germline V gene lookup returns CDR1 MRHNA and CDR2 SNTAGT. The CDR3 DNA is TGTGCCAGCAAGGGGGGTACTGAAGCTTTCTTT. Its protein product is CASKGGTEAFF.

This clonotype was seen a handful of times. This chain joins TRBV4-3 and TRBJ1-1; D not resolved. The CDR3 extends over 17 amino acids. Trimming shortened V by 0 bases and J by 0 bases, and 14 bases separated the two germline ends. CDR1 is LGHNA, CDR2 YSLEER, per germline. CDR3 residues: CASSQDFNRLMNTEAFF. CDR3 in DNA: TGCGCCAGCAGCCAAGATTTTAACCGTCTCATGAACACTGAAGCTTTCTTT.

The chain employs TRBV11-2 and TRBJ2-2; 14 positions agree with TRBD2. V lost 5 bases, J lost 4 bases, and 9 bases stayed unmatched. Germline V gene data show CDR1 as SGHAT and CDR2 as FQNNGV. The CDR3 loop spans 18 amino acids. DNA of the CDR3: TGTGCCAGCAGCCAGACGGGACTAGCGGGAGTTGCCACCGGGGAGCTGTTTTTT. Translated, it gives CASSQTGLAGVATGELFF. Full variable domain (remainder filled in from reference TRBV11-2 and TRBJ2-2): EAGVAQSPRYKIIEKRQSVAFWCNPISGHATLYWYQQILGQGPKLLIQFQNNGVVDDSQLPKDRFSAERLKGVDSTLKIQPAKLEDSAVYLCASSQTGLAGVATGELFFGEGSRLTVL.

This clonotype occurred many times. The chain employs TRBV11-2 and TRBJ2-5, with D perhaps TRBD1 (6 bases). This CDR3 has 16 residues. V lost 2 bases, J lost 2 bases, and 15 bases lay in between. Germline V CDR1 and CDR2: SGHAT, FQNNGV. CDR3 in amino acids: CASSLRGSSPQETQYF. The DNA of the CDR3 is TGTGCCAGCAGCTTAAGGGGGTCTTCTCCTCAAGAGACCCAGTACTTC. Together with reference TRBV11-2 and TRBJ2-5, the CDR3 gives the full variable domain: EAGVAQSPRYKIIEKRQSVAFWCNPISGHATLYWYQQILGQGPKLLIQFQNNGVVDDSQLPKDRFSAERLKGVDSTLKIQPAKLEDSAVYLCASSLRGSSPQETQYFGPGTRLLVL.